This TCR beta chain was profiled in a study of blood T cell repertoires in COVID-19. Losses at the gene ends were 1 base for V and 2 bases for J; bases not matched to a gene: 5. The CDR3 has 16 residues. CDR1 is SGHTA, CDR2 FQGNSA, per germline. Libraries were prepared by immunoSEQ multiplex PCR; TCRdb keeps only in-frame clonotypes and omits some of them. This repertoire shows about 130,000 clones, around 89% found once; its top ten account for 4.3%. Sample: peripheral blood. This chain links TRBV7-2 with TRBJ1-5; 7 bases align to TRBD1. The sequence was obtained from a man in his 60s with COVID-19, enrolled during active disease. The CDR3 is CASSLDTGTGNQPQHF. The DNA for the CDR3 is TGTGCCAGCAGCTTAGACACAGGGACAGGCAATCAGCCCCAGCATTTT.